This TCR beta chain was found in a study of cutaneous CD30+ T cell lymphoproliferative disorder and hepatitis E (dated by TCRdb to between 2017 and 2018). The library was generated by the immunoSEQ multiplex PCR assay. The source is immuneACCESS, and TCRdb retained only in-frame sequences with V and J called. Part of the clones is not carried over; for the studies checked, unresolved V genes explain less than half of this, and the remainder is unexplained. The sample profile shows under 1,200 clones; around 84% of them were found once. The ten largest clones add up to around three quarters of the sample. Points on this clone: Its recognized antigen is unknown. No qualities accompany the bases; no much larger clone lies one base away.

Sequenced: skin tissue. This receptor was obtained from a human donor with a cutaneous T cell lymphoproliferative disorder associated with hepatitis E virus.

The CDR3: CASSLVGGDIQYF. The sequence in DNA is TGTGCCAGCAGTTTAGTTGGCGGAGACATTCAGTACTTC. The chain is encoded by TRBV27 joined to TRBJ2-4, with the D gene call left open. The junction carries 10 bases between V and J, which are trimmed by 2 bases and 8 bases respectively. The CDR3 holds 13 amino acids from the cysteine to the phenylalanine. The kept DNA is CDR3 alone, 39 bases in frame from the first base. The germline V gene (reference sequence) supplies CDR1 MNHEY and CDR2 SMNVEV.